This T cell receptor beta chain comes out of a study of human T cells and chemical hapten exposure. Study-wide background: Across samples, TCR yields varied, mostly owing to small differences in pooled library volumes. Study findings and constraints: No shift was seen in TCRs above 1 in 1000 frequency with DPC sensitization.

The sample holds a few counts of this clonotype. The antigen is not known. Time point indicated: pre-sensitization, week 0. Specified treatment: therapeutic diphenylcyclopropenone sensitization with weekly scalp DPC. Germline V gene data show CDR1 as SQVTM and CDR2 as ANQGSEA. V lost 4 bases and J 3 bases, leaving 13 bases between the germline ends. There are 14 residues in the CDR3. TCRdb redid the calling of the RACE reads with MiXCR, one entry per CDR3 protein. The sample lists about 68,000 distinct CDR3 sequences, approximately 9.9% occurring once. V and J are TRBV29-1 and TRBJ1-5; a weak D match, TRBD1 (5 bases). This material consisted of whole blood, taken in connection with sensitization to the hapten diphenylcyclopropenone (DPC). This TCR came from a woman between 50 and 59 years old with alopecia areata. Some clones in this sample may be carry-over from other donors' samples. The CDR3 region has the DNA TGCAGCGTTGGGGGCGACAGTCCCAATCAGCCCCAGCATTTT. Translation gives CSVGGDSPNQPQHF.